The 16 T cell receptor beta chains below come from one sample, sequenced in a study of OX40 agonist ivuxolimab in advanced cancers. Assay used: immunoSEQ multiplex PCR; TCRdb lists only in-frame clones, some missing. The table has around 60,000 clones, around 79% seen once; the top ten hold approximately 10%. Material: CD4+ or CD8+ T cells sorted from blood, obtained in a trial of the OX40 agonist ivuxolimab. These receptor sequences come from an adult with an advanced solid tumor such as melanoma, head and neck, liver or kidney cancer.

The chain employs TRBV11-2 and TRBJ2-1; D is perhaps TRBD2 (6 bases). V shed 5 bases and J shed 6 bases, with 11 bases lying between them. Per germline, CDR1 SGHAT and CDR2 FQNNGV. The CDR3 loop spans 13 amino acids. CDR3 region: CASSRLVSNEQFF. CDR3 DNA sequence: TGTGCCAGCAGCCGACTAGTTTCCAATGAGCAGTTCTTC.

The chain recombines TRBV7-2 with TRBJ2-1; D may correspond to TRBD1 or TRBD2 (5 bases each). Germline V CDR1 and CDR2: SGHTA, FQGNSA. V shed 1 base and J shed 9 bases, with 16 bases lying between them. This CDR3 contains 15 residues. In nucleotides, the CDR3 is TGTGCCAGCAGCTTAGGGGGGTTTTGGGTCCTTGAGCAGTTCTTC. Translated: CASSLGGFWVLEQFF. The full variable domain, completed using reference TRBV7-2 and TRBJ2-1, is GAGVSQSPSNKVTEKGKDVELRCDPISGHTALYWYRQSLGQGLEFLIYFQGNSAPDKSGLPSDRFSAERTGGSVSTLTIQRTQQEDSAVYLCASSLGGFWVLEQFFGPGTRLTVL.

The chain employs TRBV6-5 and TRBJ2-3, with D tentatively TRBD2 (6 bases). This CDR3 has 14 residues. The V gene lost 5 bases and the J gene lost 3 bases, with 12 bases spanning the gap. Germline CDR1 is MNHEY and CDR2 is SVGAGI. CDR3 in amino acids: CASSPWTTTDTQYF. CDR3 in DNA: TGTGCCAGCAGTCCCTGGACTACAACAGATACGCAGTATTTT.

This clone was recorded many times. The genes are TRBV7-9 and TRBJ1-2; the D is unclear. The V and J ends lost 0 bases and 0 bases respectively, with 8 bases between them. Germline V CDR1 and CDR2: SEHNR, FQNEAQ (reference sequence). This CDR3 is 15 amino acids long. The CDR3 sequence: CASSLAYGANYGYTF. The CDR3 DNA reads TGTGCCAGCAGCTTAGCGTACGGGGCTAACTATGGCTACACCTTC.

V is TRBV7-2 and J is TRBJ2-3; TRBD2 agrees at 8 bases. Germline loops: CDR1 SGHTA, CDR2 FQGNSA. The CDR3 totals 15 residues. Trimming at V came to 7 bases and at J to 3 bases, leaving 9 bases not matched to a gene. The CDR3 spells CASTLIAGMTDTQYF. CDR3 in DNA: TGTGCCAGCACCCTAATAGCGGGAATGACAGATACGCAGTATTTT.

CDR3 coding DNA: TGCAGCGCTACTAGCGGGAGGTACGAGCAGTACTTC. It encodes CSATSGRYEQYF. This rearrangement joins TRBV29-1 to TRBJ2-7, with 12 bases lining up with TRBD2. Germline loops: CDR1 SQVTM, CDR2 ANQGSEA. V lost 7 bases, J lost 4 bases, and 2 bases stayed unmatched. The CDR3 is 12 amino acids.

This chain connects TRBV9 to TRBJ2-7, with TRBD1 matching over 9 bases. The CDR3 covers 15 residues. Germline V lookup: CDR1 SGDLS, CDR2 YYNGEE. V lost 0 bases to trimming and J lost 5 bases; unmatched junction nucleotides: 6. Here the CDR3 DNA reads TGTGCCAGCAGCGTAGGATTCCGGACAGGGGACGAGCAGTACTTC. Amino acids: CASSVGFRTGDEQYF.

This clone has more than one count but fewer than ten. This chain's CDR3 is CASLGQGNGYTF. CDR3 nucleotide sequence: TGTGCCAGCTTGGGACAGGGAAACGGCTACACCTTC. The V call is TRBV28, the J call TRBJ1-2; 9 bases are a match to TRBD1. CDR3 size: 12 residues. Germline V gene lookup returns CDR1 MDHEN and CDR2 SYDVKM. With 8 bases clipped from V and 8 bases from J, the junction kept 6 bases outside the gene matches.

The rearrangement joins TRBV4-1 to TRBJ1-1; 9 positions match TRBD1. The CDR3 contains 15 residues. CDR1 and CDR2 from the germline V gene are MGHRA and YSYEKL. The V and J ends lost 3 bases and 4 bases, in that order; junction bases with no gene match: 6. The CDR3 reads CASSQRAQGATEAFF. The CDR3 DNA is TGCGCCAGCAGCCAGCGTGCACAGGGGGCCACTGAAGCTTTCTTT.

The J gene is TRBJ2-2, the V gene TRBV7-2; 7 nucleotides agree with TRBD1. Trimming cost V 3 bases and J 0 bases; bases outside gene matches: 7. Germline values: CDR1 SGHTA, CDR2 FQGNSA. The CDR3 runs to 17 residues. The CDR3 bases are TGTGCCAGCAGCTTTCTCCAGGGGGTAACGAACACCGGGGAGCTGTTTTTT. Protein product: CASSFLQGVTNTGELFF. The full variable domain, in which reference TRBV7-2 and TRBJ2-2 provide the parts outside the CDR3, is GAGVSQSPSNKVTEKGKDVELRCDPISGHTALYWYRQSLGQGLEFLIYFQGNSAPDKSGLPSDRFSAERTGGSVSTLTIQRTQQEDSAVYLCASSFLQGVTNTGELFFGEGSRLTVL.

The chain is built from TRBV4-1 and TRBJ2-6; D unresolved. CDR3 length equals 15 residues. The V and J ends lost 2 bases and 1 base respectively, with 6 bases between them. The germline V gene encodes CDR1 MGHRA and CDR2 YSYEKL. Here the CDR3 DNA reads TGCGCCAGCAGCCAACAAGAATCTGGGGCCAACGTCCTGACTTTC. Its protein is CASSQQESGANVLTF.

The chain employs TRBV5-1 and TRBJ1-1; 7 bases map to TRBD1. V shed 2 bases and J 3 bases; nucleotides not matched to a gene: 4. Germline loops: CDR1 SGHRS, CDR2 YFSETQ. The CDR3 length is 14 residues. The DNA for the CDR3 is TGCGCCAGCAGCTTCGGGACAGAATACACTGAAGCTTTCTTT. Amino acid sequence: CASSFGTEYTEAFF.

J is TRBJ1-1 and V is TRBV29-1; 7 nucleotides align to TRBD1. The CDR3 is 11 residues long. V lost 6 bases and J lost 8; bases outside the gene matches: 6. CDR1 and CDR2 (germline): SQVTM, ANQGSEA. CDR3 region: CSVPHRGEAFF. CDR3 in DNA: TGCAGCGTCCCCCACAGGGGAGAAGCTTTCTTT.

A few counts support this clone. V and J are TRBV7-2 and TRBJ2-7; TRBD2 is a possible D gene (7 bases). The germline V and J ends were trimmed by 5 bases and 0 bases, with 14 bases remaining between them. The CDR3 runs 15 residues. Germline CDR1 and CDR2: SGHTA and FQGNSA. CDR3 in amino acids: CASSQWGGPSYEQYF. The CDR3 DNA follows: TGTGCCAGCAGCCAATGGGGGGGCCCCTCCTACGAGCAGTACTTC.

The table lists this clone with a count of one. The chain recombines TRBV7-8 with TRBJ2-1; 9 bases are shared with TRBD2. The CDR3 runs to 14 residues. CDR1 SGHVS and CDR2 FQNEAQ come from the germline V gene. After removal of 8 bases from V and 4 bases from J, the junction contained 6 bases not matched to a gene. CDR3 residues: CASHKLAGYNEQFF. The CDR3 bases are TGTGCCAGCCATAAGCTAGCGGGGTACAATGAGCAGTTCTTC.

This rearrangement joins TRBV14 to TRBJ1-5; the match to TRBD1 covers 7 bases. J gave up 4 bases and V 3 bases, and 6 bases lay outside the gene matches. This CDR3 is built from 15 residues. Germline CDR1 reads SGHDN; CDR2 reads FVKESK. Written as DNA, the CDR3 is TGTGCCAGCAGCCAGGGGGACAGAAGGAATCAGCCCCAGCATTTT. Protein product: CASSQGDRRNQPQHF.